A selection of T cell receptor beta chains follows, all from one sample in a study of cytomegalovirus exposure and HLA in healthy donors. The method was immunoSEQ multiplex PCR; TCRdb's version includes in-frame clones alone and lacks a portion of them. The table shows approximately 100,000 clones, with approximately 81% occurring only once. Material: PBMCs. Source of these receptors: a male donor in good health and CMV-seropositive. The CDR3 runs from the conserved cysteine through the conserved F or W. D genes are given only for firm matches. Some rows have no size entry. The others give once, few or many, or a class for an expanded clone.

size	D	V	J	CDR3	DNA
-	TRBD1	TRBV9	TRBJ1-6	CASSLGTGVNSPLHF	TGTGCCAGCAGCTTAGGGACAGGGGTAAATTCACCCCTCCACTTT
-	-	TRBV5-1	TRBJ2-2	CASSWGQNTGELFF	TGCGCCAGCAGCTGGGGACAGAACACCGGGGAGCTGTTTTTT
-	TRBD1	TRBV11-3	TRBJ1-1	CASSSRQGAGSEAFF	TGTGCCAGCAGCTCACGACAGGGGGCTGGTTCTGAAGCTTTCTTT
-	TRBD1	TRBV5-4	TRBJ2-7	CASADSGTGGYEQYF	TGTGCCAGCGCCGACTCCGGGACAGGGGGCTACGAGCAGTACTTC
-	-	TRBV11-3	TRBJ1-6	CASSAERNSPLHF	TGTGCCAGCAGCGCGGAGAGGAATTCACCCCTCCACTTT
-	-	TRBV25-1	TRBJ2-1	CASSGFGWNEQFF	TGTGCCAGCAGTGGTTTCGGGTGGAATGAGCAGTTCTTC
few	TRBD1	TRBV5-1	TRBJ2-7	CASSSRTGVYEQYF	TGCGCCAGCAGCTCCCGGACAGGGGTCTACGAGCAGTACTTC
-	TRBD1	TRBV19	TRBJ2-2	CASNVQGARTGELFF	TGTGCCAGTAACGTACAGGGGGCGCGAACCGGGGAGCTGTTTTTT
-	-	TRBV5-4	TRBJ1-5	CASSSGVSQPQHF	TGTGCCAGCAGCTCCGGTGTCTCTCAGCCCCAGCATTTT
-	-	TRBV5-4	TRBJ2-5	CASSFLQGSGTQYF	TGTGCCAGCAGCTTCCTACAGGGAAGTGGGACCCAGTACTTC
-	-	TRBV7-2	TRBJ2-5	CASSPGVLPYQETQYF	TGTGCCAGCAGCCCAGGGGTTTTACCCTACCAAGAGACCCAGTACTTC
few	TRBD2	TRBV7-7	TRBJ2-1	CASAPASGNNEQFF	TGTGCTAGCGCCCCTGCTAGCGGGAACAATGAGCAGTTCTTC
-	TRBD1	TRBV9	TRBJ2-2	CASSVDRGTGELFF	TGTGCCAGCAGCGTAGACAGGGGGACCGGGGAGCTGTTTTTT
-	TRBD2	TRBV27	TRBJ2-1	CASSRRASGIYNEQFF	TGTGCCAGCTCCCGTCGGGCTAGCGGGATCTACAATGAGCAGTTCTTC
few	TRBD1	TRBV5-1	TRBJ2-3	CASSLGTGDTQYF	TGCGCCAGCAGCTTGGGGACAGGGGATACGCAGTATTTT
-	-	TRBV6-5	TRBJ1-1	CASSTGLREAFF	TGTGCCAGCAGCACGGGACTCCGTGAAGCTTTCTTT
-	-	TRBV6-6	TRBJ1-1	CASRFRGDTEAFF	TGTGCCAGCAGATTCCGGGGGGACACTGAAGCTTTCTTT
-	TRBD1	TRBV28	TRBJ2-7	CASTPGGAEQYF	TGTGCCAGCACCCCAGGGGGCGCAGAGCAGTACTTC
few	-	TRBV25-1	TRBJ2-5	CASGRGSRETQYF	TGTGCCAGCGGGCGGGGTAGTAGGGAGACCCAGTACTTC
-	-	TRBV11-2	TRBJ2-1	CASSLGGGSPARVF	TGTGCCAGCAGCCTGGGGGGTGGGAGCCCGGCCAGGGTCTTC
once	-	TRBV19	TRBJ1-2	CASRITASNYGYTF	TGTGCCAGTAGAATAACAGCATCTAACTATGGCTACACCTTC
once	-	TRBV6-1	TRBJ1-2	CASSEDRGRPFLGYTF	TGTGCCAGCAGTGAAGATAGGGGGAGACCTTTTTTGGGCTACACCTTC
-	-	TRBV30	TRBJ2-2	CAWTLVGHTGELFF	TGTGCCTGGACCCTTGTCGGTCACACCGGGGAGCTGTTTTTT
-	TRBD1	TRBV15	TRBJ1-1	CATSQTPGQGATEAFF	TGTGCCACCAGCCAAACCCCTGGACAGGGGGCGACTGAAGCTTTCTTT
-	TRBD2	TRBV2	TRBJ2-1	CASRGGLSGGPLNEQFF	TGTGCCAGCAGGGGGGGCCTTAGCGGGGGCCCCTTGAATGAGCAGTTCTTC
few	TRBD1	TRBV10-3	TRBJ1-2	CAISDRGIYGYTF	TGTGCCATCAGTGACAGGGGGATCTATGGCTACACCTTC
-	-	TRBV21-1	TRBJ1-1	CASSTGLDEAFF	TGTGCCAGCAGCACTGGGCTTGATGAAGCTTTCTTT
-	-	TRBV6-1	TRBJ1-1	CASSEWGGDTEAFF	TGTGCCAGCAGTGAATGGGGGGGCGATACAGAAGCTTTCTTT
-	-	TRBV29-1	TRBJ2-1	CSLTDSYNEQFF	TGCAGCCTGACGGACAGCTACAATGAGCAGTTCTTC
-	TRBD1	TRBV6-1	TRBJ1-2	CASSVETGHYGYTF	TGTGCCAGCAGTGTAGAGACAGGGCACTATGGCTACACCTTC
-	-	TRBV7-9	TRBJ1-4	CASMLGSNEKLFF	TGTGCCAGCATGTTGGGCAGTAATGAAAAACTGTTTTTT
-	-	TRBV5-1	TRBJ2-7	CASSSSYEQYF	TGCGCCAGCAGCTCCTCCTACGAGCAGTACTTC
-	TRBD1	TRBV19	TRBJ1-2	CASSVRDRAGYTF	TGTGCCAGTAGTGTCCGGGACAGGGCTGGCTACACCTTC
-	-	TRBV6-6	TRBJ1-6	CASTSKTGEGSPLHF	TGTGCCAGCACCTCAAAGACAGGTGAAGGATCACCCCTCCACTTT
-	TRBD1	TRBV5-4	TRBJ2-3	CASSLDRGTDTQYF	TGTGCCAGCAGCCTCGACAGGGGCACAGATACGCAGTATTTT
-	-	TRBV18	TRBJ1-1	CASSPRGSNTEAFF	TGTGCCAGCTCACCGCGCGGATCGAACACTGAAGCTTTCTTT
few	TRBD1	TRBV7-9	TRBJ1-2	CASSLAGGGGDNYGYTF	TGTGCCAGCAGCTTAGCAGGGGGCGGCGGAGATAACTATGGCTACACCTTC
-	-	TRBV30	TRBJ2-5	CAWSVLDSTETQYF	TGTGCCTGGAGTGTATTGGACTCCACGGAGACCCAGTACTTC
few	-	TRBV7-9	TRBJ1-2	CASSLPPQANTF	TGTGCCAGCAGCTTGCCCCCTCAAGCGAACACCTTC
few	-	TRBV7-2	TRBJ2-5	CASSQGGQETQYF	TGTGCCAGCAGCCAAGGGGGCCAAGAGACCCAGTACTTC
-	-	TRBV29-1	TRBJ1-1	CSVLGDRGMNTEAFF	TGCAGCGTTTTGGGCGACAGAGGAATGAACACTGAAGCTTTCTTT
-	-	TRBV7-8	TRBJ1-5	CASSHDRKQPQHF	TGTGCCAGCAGCCACGACAGGAAGCAGCCCCAGCATTTT
few	TRBD2	TRBV14	TRBJ2-3	CASSRFSGGADTQYF	TGTGCCAGCAGCCGATTCAGCGGGGGGGCCGATACGCAGTATTTT